This T cell receptor beta chain was sequenced for a study of regulatory T cells in long-lasting Graves disease. Background on the study: Graves' patients who were just diagnosed had used antithyroid drugs for under 3 months. General study findings and limits: Preferential use of TRBV28, TRBJ1-2 and TRBJ2-5 was seen in persistent disease.

Assembly of TCR beta libraries relied on iRepertoire HTBI primers together with Arm-PCR of CDR3 regions. TCRdb reprocessed the multiplex PCR reads with MiXCR, giving one entry per CDR3 protein. The data contain about 460,000 distinct CDR3 sequences, around 13% of them seen just once; the ten biggest clones take up approximately 19%. This clonotype was picked up many times. No antigen is known for it. Germline values: CDR1 SQVTM, CDR2 ANQGSEA. CDR3 length: 16 residues. With V trimmed by 6 bases and J by 5 bases, 15 bases remained unmatched. Time point of the sample: newly diagnosed GD, antithyroid drugs for less than 3 months. The TCR library used RNA extracted from PBMCs. Nine milliliters of peripheral blood were taken and placed in EDTA tubes. These data are also associated with another study on T cells in Graves' hyperthyroidism and ophthalmopathy.

Here the sequenced sample was peripheral blood mononuclear cells (PBMCs), taken at new diagnosis, from a patient treated with antithyroid drugs. The receptor was derived from a woman in her forties or fifties with Graves disease. The gene calls are TRBV29-1 and TRBJ2-4; 8 bases agree with TRBD2. The CDR3 sequence is CSVSSPGGSWENIQYF. The CDR3 nucleotides read TGCAGCGTCTCCTCTCCGGGAGGGTCGTGGGAAAACATTCAGTACTTC.